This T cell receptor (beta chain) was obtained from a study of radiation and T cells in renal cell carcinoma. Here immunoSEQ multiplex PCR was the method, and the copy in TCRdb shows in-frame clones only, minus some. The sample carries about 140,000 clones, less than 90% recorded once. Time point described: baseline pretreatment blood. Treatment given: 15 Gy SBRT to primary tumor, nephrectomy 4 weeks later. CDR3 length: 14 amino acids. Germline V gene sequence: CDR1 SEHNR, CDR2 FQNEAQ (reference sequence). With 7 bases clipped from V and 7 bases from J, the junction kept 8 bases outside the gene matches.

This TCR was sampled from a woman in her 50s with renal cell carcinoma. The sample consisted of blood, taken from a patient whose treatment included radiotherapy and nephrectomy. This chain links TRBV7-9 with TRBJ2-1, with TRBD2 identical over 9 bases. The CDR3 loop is CASTPGLALNEQFF. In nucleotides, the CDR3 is TGTGCCAGCACCCCGGGACTAGCCCTTAATGAGCAGTTCTTC.